What follows are 14 T cell receptor beta chains derived from one specimen sequenced in a study of cytomegalovirus exposure and HLA in healthy donors. The PCR had 60 Vbeta and 13 Jbeta primers. Sequenced by immunoSEQ multiplex PCR; TCRdb stores in-frame clones only, minus some. This sample carries about 98,000 clones, around 73% of them seen once, and the ten largest clones take less than 1.5%. Sequences were obtained from PBMCs. Receptors originate from a female donor in good health and CMV-seronegative.

There are a few counts of this clone. J is TRBJ2-2 and V is TRBV10-1; tentative D call: TRBD1 (6 bases). Trimming left V 0 bases short and J 6 bases short, with 8 bases between. The CDR3 sequence is 14 residues long. Per germline, CDR1 WNHNN and CDR2 SYGVQD (reference sequence). The CDR3 region is CASSESSGAGELFF. CDR3 DNA sequence: TGCGCCAGCAGTGAGTCGTCAGGGGCCGGGGAGCTGTTTTTT.

The rearrangement links TRBV11-2 to TRBJ1-2, with 11 positions matching TRBD1. V was pared by 1 base and J by 2 bases, with 3 bases of the junction left unmatched. CDR3 length: 16 amino acids. Germline V lookup: CDR1 SGHAT, CDR2 FQNNGV. The chain's CDR3 is CASSLARDRGNYGYTF. The CDR3 nucleotides are TGTGCCAGCAGCTTAGCCCGGGACAGGGGGAACTATGGCTACACCTTC.

This clone was found once. The chain combines TRBV4-1 with TRBJ2-1; TRBD1 is a possible D gene (6 bases). The length of the CDR3 is 12 residues. V dropped 4 bases and J dropped 10 bases, with 11 bases sitting between them. Per germline, CDR1 MGHRA and CDR2 YSYEKL. DNA for the CDR3: TGCGCCAGCAGCCTGACAGGTAACGAGCAGTTCTTC. As protein: CASSLTGNEQFF.

This clone was found a few times. J is TRBJ2-1 and V is TRBV13; a possible D gene is TRBD1 (5 bases). There are 12 residues in the CDR3. V was cut by 0 bases and J by 12 bases, with 9 bases left in between. Looked up from germline, CDR1 is PRHDT and CDR2 is FYEKMQ (reference sequence). CDR3 sequence: CASSLGQGPQFF. The CDR3 region has the DNA TGTGCCAGCAGCTTAGGGCAGGGTCCGCAGTTCTTC.

This clone was seen more than once but under ten times. This chain's CDR3 is CASSQEWHGSGRTDTQYF. The CDR3 bases are TGCGCCAGCAGCCAAGAATGGCACGGTAGCGGCCGCACAGATACGCAGTATTTT. The chain joins TRBV4-3 to TRBJ2-3, with D perhaps TRBD2 (6 bases). From germline, CDR1 is LGHNA and CDR2 YSLEER. Deletions cut 0 bases from V and 1 base from J, with 17 bases between. The CDR3 loop spans 18 amino acids.

CDR3: CASSLDGRALIETQYF. For the CDR3, the DNA is TGTGCCAGCAGCTTGGACGGGAGGGCTTTAATAGAGACCCAGTACTTC. The chain links TRBV5-6 to TRBJ2-5; 8 bases align to TRBD2. J lost 4 bases, V lost 0 bases, and 8 bases had no gene match. The length of the CDR3 is 16 residues. Germline values: CDR1 SGHDT, CDR2 YYEEEE.

Concerning this clone: Other nucleotide sequences from this sample produce the same CDR3. This chain connects TRBV6-4 to TRBJ1-2, with TRBD1 as a possible D gene (5 bases). This CDR3 spans 15 amino acids. Looked up from germline, CDR1 is MRHNA and CDR2 is SNTAGT. V was cut by 6 bases and J by 4 bases, with 18 bases left in between. The DNA of the CDR3 is TGTGCCAGCAGCCCTACGGGGACTGGTGCCTATGGCTACACCTTC. Translation gives CASSPTGTGAYGYTF.

This chain links TRBV2 with TRBJ1-3, with D tentatively TRBD1 (6 bases). CDR1 and CDR2 from the germline V gene are SNHLY and FYNNEI. The CDR3 is 16 amino acids. The V gene lost 5 bases and the J gene lost 0 bases, with 14 bases spanning the gap. The CDR3 loop reads CASSSRTAVSGNTIYF. The CDR3 nucleotides read TGTGCCAGCAGTTCTAGGACAGCCGTCTCTGGAAACACCATATATTTT.

Note on this clone: One end of the junction varies from germline; a read error may be responsible. The CDR3 loop is CSSSFTGLGTGNEKLFF. The CDR3 DNA reads TGTTCCAGCAGCTTTACAGGGTTGGGCACAGGCAATGAAAAACTGTTTTTT. This chain connects TRBV7-9 to TRBJ1-4, with D tentatively TRBD1 (6 bases). Germline V gene data show CDR1 as SEHNR and CDR2 as FQNEAQ (reference sequence). This CDR3 has 17 residues.

J is TRBJ1-2 and V is TRBV4-1, with D maybe TRBD1 (6 bases). This CDR3 contains 14 residues. The germline V and J ends were trimmed by 4 bases and 0 bases, with 9 bases remaining between them. CDR1 and CDR2 from the germline V gene are MGHRA and YSYEKL. CDR3 sequence reads: CASSPRTANYGYTF. The DNA for the CDR3 is TGCGCCAGCAGCCCTAGGACAGCTAACTATGGCTACACCTTC.

The chain links TRBV5-4 to TRBJ1-1; TRBD1 matches 8 bases. V lost 5 bases to trimming and J lost 0 bases; unmatched junction nucleotides: 6. Germline CDR1 SGHNT, CDR2 YYREEE (reference sequence). This CDR3 has 15 amino acids. The CDR3 region has the DNA TGTGCCAGCAGGCGGACAGGGACAATGAACACTGAAGCTTTCTTT. This translates into CASRRTGTMNTEAFF.

V and J are TRBV7-8 and TRBJ1-2, with a possible D match to TRBD1 (5 bases). The CDR3 has 15 residues. CDR1 is SGHVS, CDR2 FQNEAQ, per germline. V was shortened by 5 bases and J by 4 bases, with 17 bases between the two germline ends. This CDR3 is CASSPLQGVAYGYTF. The CDR3 DNA reads as TGTGCCAGCAGCCCCCTTCAGGGTGTGGCCTATGGCTACACCTTC.

This chain joins TRBV30 and TRBJ2-3, with D tentatively TRBD2 (6 bases). Trimming left V 2 bases short and J 0 bases short, with 12 bases between. The CDR3 runs to 15 residues. CDR1 GTSNPN and CDR2 SVGIG come from the germline V gene (reference sequence). The DNA for the CDR3 is TGTGCCTGGAGTTTGGGACTTCTTAGCACAGATACGCAGTATTTT. Protein sequence: CAWSLGLLSTDTQYF.

V is TRBV7-9 and J is TRBJ1-4, with D perhaps TRBD1 (5 bases). This CDR3 comprises 14 residues. V lost 5 bases and J lost 5, with 12 bases in between. Germline loops: CDR1 SEHNR, CDR2 FQNEAQ (reference sequence). Here the CDR3 DNA reads TGTGCCAGCAGCAACCGGCGGACAAATGAAAAACTGTTTTTT. This encodes CASSNRRTNEKLFF.